One and the same sample provided the 23 T cell receptor beta chains below, sequenced in a study of T cell repertoires in cytomegalovirus infection. MiXCR, applied by TCRdb to the reads, yields one record per CDR3 protein. The sample carries tens of thousands of distinct CDR3 sequences, 20% to 25% recorded once. Their antigens are not known. Sequenced material: CD8+ T cells from cultured PBMCs, taken from culture after CMV antigen stimulation. These receptors all come from a human donor in good health (CMV status not recorded). Some clones in this sample may be carry-over from other donors' samples.

The V call is TRBV11-2, the J call TRBJ1-4; 7 positions agree with TRBD1. Germline assignment: CDR1 SGHAT and CDR2 FQNNGV. The CDR3 is 14 residues long. V lost 2 bases and J lost 8; bases outside the gene matches: 5. In DNA, the CDR3 is TGTGCCAGCAGCTTAACAGGGGAGTCGGAAAAACTGTTTTTT. This sequence encodes CASSLTGESEKLFF.

There are a few counts of this clonotype. V gene TRBV27 combines with J gene TRBJ1-2; TRBD1 matches 8 bases. V lost 4 bases to trimming and J lost 7 bases; unmatched junction nucleotides: 14. Germline V gene sequence: CDR1 MNHEY, CDR2 SMNVEV (reference sequence). The CDR3 length is 16 residues. The CDR3 DNA follows: TGTGCCAGCAGTTCAGGACGGGACAGGATTTTGGGTGGCTACACCTTC. Encoded protein: CASSSGRDRILGGYTF.

CDR3 DNA: TGTGCCAGCAGCGCCGGAGGGGTTGAGCAGTACTTC. Amino acid sequence: CASSAGGVEQYF. V and J are TRBV7-9 and TRBJ2-7, with D maybe TRBD2 (6 bases). CDR3 size: 12 residues. V was cut by 5 bases and J by 7 bases, with 12 bases left in between. Germline V gene data show CDR1 as SEHNR and CDR2 as FQNEAQ (reference sequence).

This chain uses TRBV7-2 with TRBJ1-6, with D unclear. V lost 3 bases and J lost 5, with 11 bases in between. Germline CDR1 reads SGHTA; CDR2 reads FQGNSA. CDR3 length: 15 amino acids. The CDR3, as DNA: TGTGCCAGCAGCTTCGGGCCGCAGAATAATTCACCCCTCCACTTT. Residues: CASSFGPQNNSPLHF.

This clonotype was observed a handful of times. This chain connects TRBV7-2 to TRBJ2-3; TRBD2 agrees at 15 bases. The CDR3 runs to 16 residues. From germline, CDR1 is SGHTA and CDR2 FQGNSA. V lost 4 bases and J lost 8; bases outside the gene matches: 7. The chain's CDR3 is CASSSTGLAGGSTQYF. CDR3 nucleotides: TGTGCCAGCAGCTCAACCGGACTAGCGGGGGGGAGTACGCAGTATTTT.

This clonotype has just a few counts. The chain is built from TRBV4-1 and TRBJ1-5; TRBD1 matches at 9 bases. The CDR3 runs to 14 residues. V lost 4 bases and J lost 4; bases outside the gene matches: 2. Germline V CDR1 and CDR2: MGHRA, YSYEKL. CDR3 DNA: TGCGCCAGCAGCCCGGGGACAGGGAATCAGCCCCAGCATTTT. As protein: CASSPGTGNQPQHF.

This clonotype was seen a handful of times. The chain employs TRBV20-1 and TRBJ1-1, with D possibly matching TRBD1 (5 bases). V lost 6 bases to trimming and J lost 2 bases, with 13 bases between them. Germline CDR1 is DFQATT and CDR2 is SNEGSKA (reference sequence). CDR3 length: 13 residues. The CDR3 nucleotides read TGCAGTGCCGGATCGAGGGGTAACACTGAAGCTTTCTTT. Its translation is CSAGSRGNTEAFF.

The chain combines TRBV7-8 with TRBJ1-2, with 7 bases fitting TRBD1. Germline-derived CDR1 and CDR2 are SGHVS and FQNEAQ. Trimming took 5 bases from V and 5 from J; bases not matched to a gene: 8. This CDR3 spans 14 amino acids. CDR3: CASSDPGTAYGYTF. DNA of the CDR3: TGTGCCAGCAGCGACCCCGGGACAGCATATGGCTACACCTTC.

CDR3: CASRKTFTSGKETQYF. CDR3 nucleotide sequence: TGTGCCAGCAGAAAGACTTTCACATCGGGTAAAGAGACCCAGTACTTC. This rearrangement joins TRBV3-1 to TRBJ2-5; D unclear. The germline V gene has CDR1 LGHDT and CDR2 YNNKEL (reference sequence). The CDR3 sequence is 16 residues long. V lost 6 bases to trimming and J lost 3 bases, with 20 bases between them.

This clonotype came up a few times. The DNA of the CDR3 is TGTGCCAGCAGCCTAATAGCGGGAGCCGACCCAAATGAGCAGTTCTTC. Its translation is CASSLIAGADPNEQFF. This rearrangement joins TRBV7-6 to TRBJ2-1; 9 bases fit TRBD2. V shed 5 bases and J 7 bases; nucleotides not matched to a gene: 12. The length of the CDR3 is 16 residues. Germline V gene data show CDR1 as SGHVS and CDR2 as FNYEAQ.

This clonotype turned up a few times. The chain combines TRBV6-8 with TRBJ2-5, with no clear D. V was cut by 2 bases and J by 1 base, with 8 bases left in between. The germline V gene has CDR1 MNHGY and CDR2 SAAAGT. CDR3 length: 14 amino acids. Here the CDR3 DNA reads TGTGCCAGCAGTTACGTGTACTCCCAAGAGACCCAGTACTTC. Translation: CASSYVYSQETQYF.

The rearrangement joins TRBV18 to TRBJ2-1; possibly TRBD1 or TRBD2 for D (5 bases each). This CDR3 has 16 residues. Germline loops: CDR1 KGHSH, CDR2 LQKENI. The V end was cut by 6 bases, the J end by 4 bases, with 19 bases between. The CDR3 nucleotides are TGTGCCAGCTCCCCCACCGGGACCCTCAGTTACAATGAGCAGTTCTTC. It translates to CASSPTGTLSYNEQFF.

This chain uses TRBV25-1 with TRBJ2-7; D is uncertain. The CDR3 extends over 16 amino acids. Between the trimmed V and J ends, which lost 3 bases and 2 bases, there was a span of 17 bases. The germline V gene has CDR1 MGHDK and CDR2 SYGVNS. The CDR3 bases are TGTGCCAGCAGTGATCCGGCTGGATCAGCTCCCTACGAGCAGTACTTC. This gives the protein CASSDPAGSAPYEQYF.

The chain is built from TRBV7-6 and TRBJ2-7; a weak D match, TRBD2 (7 bases). Per germline, CDR1 SGHVS and CDR2 FNYEAQ. The CDR3 totals 15 residues. Trimming left V 1 base short and J 0 bases short, with 10 bases between. The CDR3 sequence is CASSLEGGSSYEQYF. The DNA of the CDR3 is TGTGCCAGCAGCTTAGAGGGGGGGAGCTCCTACGAGCAGTACTTC.

The genes are TRBV30 and TRBJ1-6; no clear D gene. Trimming took 0 bases from V and 8 from J, leaving 11 bases between them. Germline V gives CDR1 GTSNPN, CDR2 SVGIG (reference sequence). There are 14 residues in the CDR3. This CDR3 reads CAWSVNRRDSPLHF. The CDR3 coding sequence is TGTGCCTGGAGTGTAAATCGTCGCGATTCACCCCTCCACTTT.

This clonotype turned up a few times. V is TRBV6-6 and J is TRBJ1-1; D remains ambiguous. CDR3 length: 14 amino acids. Trimming shortened V by 0 bases and J by 4 bases, and 9 bases separated the two germline ends. From germline, CDR1 is MNHNY and CDR2 SVGAGI (reference sequence). The CDR3 DNA reads TGTGCCAGCAGTTACTCGGTCCCAGTCACTGAAGCTTTCTTT. Translation gives CASSYSVPVTEAFF.

The table lists this clonotype with a few counts. CDR3 nucleotides: TGTGCCAGCAGTTTACCGTATGACCCGGGACAGAATAATTCACCCCTCCACTTT. Encoded protein: CASSLPYDPGQNNSPLHF. This chain joins TRBV12-3 or TRBV12-4 and TRBJ1-6, with 7 bases matching TRBD1. After removal of 2 bases from V and 5 bases from J, the junction contained 12 bases not matched to a gene. The CDR3 sequence is 18 residues long.

This clonotype was counted ten times or more. This sequence joins TRBV7-8 and TRBJ1-1; tentative D call: TRBD1 (5 bases). This CDR3 has 14 amino acids. The V gene's germline CDR1 is SGHVS and CDR2 FQNEAQ. V lost 3 bases, J lost 3 bases, and 11 bases lay in between. As DNA, the CDR3 is TGTGCCAGCAGCTTGGACAATTTGGACACTGAAGCTTTCTTT. It translates to CASSLDNLDTEAFF.

This rearrangement joins TRBV20-1 to TRBJ1-2; weak D call: TRBD1 (5 bases). Germline CDR1 is DFQATT and CDR2 is SNEGSKA (reference sequence). The length of the CDR3 is 14 residues. Trimming left V 6 bases short and J 1 base short, with 15 bases between. The CDR3 sequence: CSALMRDGNYGYTF. For the CDR3, the DNA is TGCAGTGCCTTGATGCGGGACGGTAACTATGGCTACACCTTC.

The chain couples TRBV19 to TRBJ2-7; D not resolved. This CDR3 contains 13 residues. Trimming removed 3 bases from V and 3 bases from J, with 9 bases in between. Germline lookup yields CDR1 LNHDA and CDR2 SQIVND (reference sequence). In nucleotides, the CDR3 is TGTGCCAGTAGTATCCAAGGGAACTACGAGCAGTACTTC. This encodes CASSIQGNYEQYF.

This clonotype was detected a few times. V is TRBV6-2 or TRBV6-3 and J is TRBJ2-7; D assignment may be TRBD1 or TRBD2 (5 bases each). CDR3 length: 15 amino acids. CDR1 is MNHEY, CDR2 SVGEGT, per germline. The V end lost 0 bases, the J end lost 4 bases, and 13 bases lay between the germline ends. The CDR3 sequence: CASSYSRQGDYEQYF. The CDR3 nucleotides are TGTGCCAGCAGTTACTCGCGTCAGGGAGATTACGAGCAGTACTTC.

The J gene is TRBJ1-2, the V gene TRBV6-6; D ambiguous. Germline CDR1 reads MNHNY; CDR2 reads SVGAGI (reference sequence). CDR3 length: 8 amino acids. In nucleotides, the CDR3 is TGTACGATTTATGGCTACACCTTC. It translates to CTIYGYTF.

The V call is TRBV27, the J call TRBJ2-7; tentative D call: TRBD2 (5 bases). Trimming stripped 2 bases from V and 3 bases from J, with 11 bases between. The CDR3 runs 14 residues. Germline CDR1 and CDR2: MNHEY and SMNVEV (reference sequence). CDR3 nucleotides: TGTGCCAGCAGTTTACGAGGGCTCAACTACGAGCAGTACTTC. Residues: CASSLRGLNYEQYF.